This T cell receptor beta chain was documented in a study of Tregs in tolerant kidney transplant recipients. The method was immunoSEQ multiplex PCR; TCRdb's version includes in-frame clones alone and lacks a portion of them. The table shows roughly 16,000 clones, with 80% occurring only once. Germline-derived CDR1 and CDR2 are GTSNPN and SVGIG (reference sequence). V was clipped by 1 base and J by 2 bases; unmatched bases: 5. CDR3 length: 16 amino acids. The rearrangement uses TRBV30 and TRBJ2-1, with TRBD2 matching 10 bases. The sequenced sample was Tregs from blood, obtained before the transplant. This TCR was sampled from a human donor who received a combined kidney and bone marrow transplant. The CDR3 is CAWSALTSGTYNEQFF. The DNA for the CDR3 is TGTGCCTGGAGTGCCTTAACTAGCGGGACCTACAATGAGCAGTTCTTC.